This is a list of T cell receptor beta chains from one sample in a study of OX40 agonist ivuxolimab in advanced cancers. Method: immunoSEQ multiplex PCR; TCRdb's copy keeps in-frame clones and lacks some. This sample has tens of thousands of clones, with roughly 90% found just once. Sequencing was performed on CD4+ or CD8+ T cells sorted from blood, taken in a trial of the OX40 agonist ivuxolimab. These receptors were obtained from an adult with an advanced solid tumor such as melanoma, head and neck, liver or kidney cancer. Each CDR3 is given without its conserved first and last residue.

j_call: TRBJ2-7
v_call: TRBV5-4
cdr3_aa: ASSQIGLQGRLYEQY

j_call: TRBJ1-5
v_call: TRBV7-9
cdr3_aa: ASNWGSQPQH

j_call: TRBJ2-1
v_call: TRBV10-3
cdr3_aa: AISELYNEQF

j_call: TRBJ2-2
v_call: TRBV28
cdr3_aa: ASSFRPAGELF

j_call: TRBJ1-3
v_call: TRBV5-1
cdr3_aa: ASTPDGFGNTIY

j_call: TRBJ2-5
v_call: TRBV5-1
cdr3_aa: ASSLVLQETQY

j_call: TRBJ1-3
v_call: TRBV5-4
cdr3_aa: ASSQTRSGNTIY

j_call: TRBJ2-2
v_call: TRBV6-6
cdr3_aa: ASSYPSGAGELF

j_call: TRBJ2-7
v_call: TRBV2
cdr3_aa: ASTDRGWDPTLSSYEQY

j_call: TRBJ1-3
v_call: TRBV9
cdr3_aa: ASSPRSGNTIY

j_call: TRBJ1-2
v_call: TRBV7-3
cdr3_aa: ASSLGPENGYT

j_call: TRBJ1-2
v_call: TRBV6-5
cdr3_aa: ASSPGQGGYGYT

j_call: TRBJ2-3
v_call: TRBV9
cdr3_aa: ASSRWGGTDTQY

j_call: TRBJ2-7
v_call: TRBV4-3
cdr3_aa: ASSQDRGYYEQY

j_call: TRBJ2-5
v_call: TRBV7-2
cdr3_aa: ASSFSLASRLETQY

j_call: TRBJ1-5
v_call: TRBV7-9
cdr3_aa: ASSLLGGQPQH

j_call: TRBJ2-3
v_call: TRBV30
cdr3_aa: AWTPKSGGFVDTQY

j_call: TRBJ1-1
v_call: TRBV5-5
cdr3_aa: ASSWGSLGGMNTEAF

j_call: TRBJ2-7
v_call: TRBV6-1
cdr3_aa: ASRRGGYEQY

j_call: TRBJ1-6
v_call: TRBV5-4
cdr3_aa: ASSMIQGGNSPLH

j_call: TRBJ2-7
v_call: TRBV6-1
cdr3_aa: ASSDQRGLFYEQY

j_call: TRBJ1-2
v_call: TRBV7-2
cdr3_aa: ASSYWTGGGGWA

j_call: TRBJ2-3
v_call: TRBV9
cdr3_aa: ASSVGHTDTQY

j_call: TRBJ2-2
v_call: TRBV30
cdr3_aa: AWKRDPGELF

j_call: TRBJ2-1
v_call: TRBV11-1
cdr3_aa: ASSLGTSGGASNEQF

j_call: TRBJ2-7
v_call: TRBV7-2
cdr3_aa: ASSPDPWTSGYEQY

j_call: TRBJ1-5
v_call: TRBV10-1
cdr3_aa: ASSASDQPQH

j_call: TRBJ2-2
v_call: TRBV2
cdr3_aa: ASSRGGGGNAGELF

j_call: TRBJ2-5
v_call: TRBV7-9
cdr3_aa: ASSLLEETQY

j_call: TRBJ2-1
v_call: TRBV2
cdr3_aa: ASSEDSWNEQF

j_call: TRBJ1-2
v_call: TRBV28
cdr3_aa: ASSTPDRFYGYT

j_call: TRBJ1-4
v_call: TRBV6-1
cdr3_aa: ASSEGGQGFEKLF

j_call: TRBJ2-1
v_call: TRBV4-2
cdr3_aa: ASSQRVGGAGEQF

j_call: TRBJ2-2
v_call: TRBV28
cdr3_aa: ASRGGRWSGGELF

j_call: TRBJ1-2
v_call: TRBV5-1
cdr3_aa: ASSGSPGANYGYT

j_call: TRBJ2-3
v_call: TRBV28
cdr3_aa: ASSSGHSTDTQY

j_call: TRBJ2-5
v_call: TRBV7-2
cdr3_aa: ASSLGNIGAGRETQY

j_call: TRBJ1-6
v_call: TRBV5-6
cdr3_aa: ASSRDRASPLH

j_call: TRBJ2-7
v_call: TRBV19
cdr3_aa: ASSTGVSPSEQY

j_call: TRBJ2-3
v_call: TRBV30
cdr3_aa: AWKLAPSTDTQY

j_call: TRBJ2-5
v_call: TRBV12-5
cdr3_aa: ASGFGLLETQY

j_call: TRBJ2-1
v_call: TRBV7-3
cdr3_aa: ASSLDVLGQQF

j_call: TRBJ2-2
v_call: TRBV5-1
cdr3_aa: ASSSGISGGGAGELF

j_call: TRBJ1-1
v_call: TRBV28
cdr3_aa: ASAGTGGNTEAF

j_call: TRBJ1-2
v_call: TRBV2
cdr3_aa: ASRAVRKDYGYT

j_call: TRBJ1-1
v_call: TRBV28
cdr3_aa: ASSPPSMGGEAF

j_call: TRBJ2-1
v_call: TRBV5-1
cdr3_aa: ASSLEQAAGREQF

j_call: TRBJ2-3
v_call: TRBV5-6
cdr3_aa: ASSLRTTDTQY